This T cell receptor beta chain is drawn from a study of human T cells and chemical hapten exposure. General study findings and limits: Among TCRs, those above 1 in 1000 frequency were unaffected by DPC sensitization.

TCRdb ran MiXCR on the RACE reads and lists one entry per CDR3 protein. The data contain 70,000 to 90,000 distinct CDR3 sequences, 8% to 13% of them seen just once; the ten biggest clones take up approximately 5%. A few counts support this clonotype. What it binds is not known. Indicated time point: patch test 2, 6 weeks after DPC sensitization. Treatment of the sample: therapeutic diphenylcyclopropenone sensitization with weekly scalp DPC. Trimming stripped 0 bases from V and 5 bases from J, with 19 bases between. Germline CDR1 is GTSNPN and CDR2 is SVGIG (reference sequence). This CDR3 spans 16 amino acids.

Sequencing was performed on whole blood, taken in connection with sensitization to the hapten diphenylcyclopropenone (DPC). The chain has TRBV30 and TRBJ2-5, with D perhaps TRBD2 (5 bases). The source is a woman aged 45-65 years with alopecia areata. Some clones in this sample may be carry-over from other donors' samples. Here the CDR3 reads CAWSVALAKVKETQYF. CDR3 nucleotide sequence: TGTGCCTGGAGTGTAGCTTTAGCGAAAGTAAAGGAGACCCAGTACTTC.